These 29 T cell receptor beta chains were all obtained from the same sample, sequenced in a study of CD8 T cells in Susac syndrome. Random hexamers served to reverse transcribe about 0.5 to 1 ug RNA. TCRdb passed the immunoSEQ multiplex PCR reads through MiXCR, listing each CDR3 protein once. This repertoire shows more than 150,000 distinct CDR3 sequences, 94% found once; its top ten account for roughly 0.2%. Source material: CD8+ T cells from PBMCs. These receptors all come from a human donor with multiple sclerosis.

The chain carries TRBV13 and TRBJ1-3; D possibly corresponds to TRBD1 (6 bases). CDR3 length: 14 amino acids. Germline assignment: CDR1 PRHDT and CDR2 FYEKMQ (reference sequence). Trimming took 5 bases from V and 4 from J, leaving 12 bases between them. The CDR3 sequence is CASSARGYGNTIYF. The CDR3 nucleotides are TGTGCCAGCAGCGCCAGGGGTTACGGAAACACCATATATTTT.

This sequence joins TRBV3-1 and TRBJ1-5; D remains ambiguous. The CDR3 loop spans 14 amino acids. V was clipped by 0 bases and J by 5 bases, with 8 bases between them. Per the germline V gene, CDR1 is LGHDT and CDR2 is YNNKEL (reference sequence). The chain's CDR3 is CASSQDSRHQPQHF. CDR3 DNA: TGTGCCAGCAGCCAAGATAGCCGGCATCAGCCCCAGCATTTT.

This chain uses TRBV30 with TRBJ2-5; TRBD2 agrees at 7 bases. The ends lost 2 bases at V and 1 base at J; junction bases unmatched: 7. Germline lookup yields CDR1 GTSNPN and CDR2 SVGIG (reference sequence). The length of the CDR3 is 15 residues. DNA for the CDR3: TGTGCCTGGAGTCCGCGGGGGAGGGTCCAAGAGACCCAGTACTTC. Protein sequence: CAWSPRGRVQETQYF.

The chain links TRBV27 to TRBJ2-1, with 8 bases identical to TRBD2. The CDR3 is made up of 18 amino acids. Looked up from germline, CDR1 is MNHEY and CDR2 is SMNVEV (reference sequence). The ends lost 0 bases at V and 8 bases at J; junction bases unmatched: 15. The CDR3 DNA sequence: TGTGCCAGCAGTTTATCACTTCTCGGGGGGGCAAAGAACCATGAGCAGTTCTTC. This encodes CASSLSLLGGAKNHEQFF.

V and J are TRBV7-2 and TRBJ1-1; TRBD1 matches 10 bases. Germline values: CDR1 SGHTA, CDR2 FQGNSA. This CDR3 comprises 15 residues. The ends lost 4 bases at V and 6 bases at J; junction bases unmatched: 8. The CDR3 loop reads CASSWTTGGLAEAFF. As DNA, the CDR3 is TGTGCCAGCAGCTGGACGACAGGGGGCCTCGCTGAAGCTTTCTTT.

The V call is TRBV6-6, the J call TRBJ2-3; D unclear. Germline CDR1 MNHNY, CDR2 SVGAGI (reference sequence). V lost 2 bases and J lost 6, with 12 bases in between. This CDR3 comprises 14 residues. Written as DNA, the CDR3 is TGTGCCAGCAGTTACGCTTCACGTTGGGATACGCAGTATTTT. It specifies CASSYASRWDTQYF.

CDR3 sequence reads: CASGQGENEQFF. In nucleotides, the CDR3 is TGCGCCAGCGGACAGGGGGAAAATGAGCAGTTCTTC. The chain employs TRBV5-1 and TRBJ2-1; 10 positions match TRBD1. Germline-derived CDR1 and CDR2 are SGHRS and YFSETQ. With 7 bases clipped from V and 7 bases from J, the junction kept 2 bases outside the gene matches. There are 12 residues in the CDR3.

V is TRBV20-1 and J is TRBJ1-2; TRBD1 matches at 7 bases. Germline CDR1 is DFQATT and CDR2 is SNEGSKA (reference sequence). J lost 6 bases, V lost 1 base, and 14 bases had no gene match. CDR3 length equals 16 residues. In DNA form, the CDR3 reads TGCAGTGCTAGAGGGACAGGCCTCCAAATTGGCGATGGCTACACCTTC. Translation gives CSARGTGLQIGDGYTF.

V gene TRBV20-1 combines with J gene TRBJ2-5; a weak D match, TRBD2 (5 bases). This CDR3 has 18 amino acids. The V and J ends lost 0 bases and 1 base respectively, with 21 bases between them. Germline-derived CDR1 and CDR2 are DFQATT and SNEGSKA (reference sequence). The CDR3 is CSARDLRAVGQVQETQYF. The DNA of the CDR3 is TGCAGTGCTAGAGATTTGAGGGCCGTCGGCCAGGTCCAAGAGACCCAGTACTTC.

This chain joins TRBV7-9 and TRBJ2-3, with D possibly matching TRBD1 (5 bases). This CDR3 has 17 amino acids. The V end was cut by 5 bases, the J end by 0 bases, with 18 bases between. Germline V gene sequence: CDR1 SEHNR, CDR2 FQNEAQ (reference sequence). This chain's CDR3 is CASSPLWAGPSTDTQYF. The CDR3 DNA is TGTGCCAGCAGCCCCCTCTGGGCAGGGCCTAGCACAGATACGCAGTATTTT.

The chain has TRBV6-5 and TRBJ1-6; maybe TRBD1 (5 bases). Trimming took off 2 bases at V and 7 bases at J, with 6 bases between the two ends. The CDR3 spans 13 residues. Germline loops: CDR1 MNHEY, CDR2 SVGAGI. The CDR3 sequence: CASSYQGNSPLHF. DNA of the CDR3: TGTGCCAGCAGTTACCAGGGAAATTCACCCCTCCACTTT.

This rearrangement joins TRBV21-1 to TRBJ1-5; TRBD1 reflects the table's D call only, with no check against the DNA. TRBV21-1 is flagged as a pseudogene. The CDR3 contains 15 residues. CDR3 sequence reads: CASTVLQGSNQPQHF. The CDR3 coding sequence is TGTGCCAGCACCGTTTTACAGGGGAGCAATCAGCCCCAGCATTTT.

The rearrangement links TRBV27 to TRBJ2-1; 8 bases fit TRBD1. Germline V CDR1 and CDR2: MNHEY, SMNVEV (reference sequence). CDR3 length equals 15 residues. V lost 6 bases, J lost 8 bases, and 12 bases stayed unmatched. The CDR3 coding sequence is TGTGCCAGCAGCCGAATCCGGGACAGGTTCCATGAGCAGTTCTTC. This encodes CASSRIRDRFHEQFF.

The chain couples TRBV24-1 to TRBJ1-2, with 8 bases fitting TRBD1. The CDR3 runs to 14 residues. V dropped 2 bases and J dropped 2; count of bases not matched to a gene: 0. The germline V gene has CDR1 KGHDR and CDR2 SFDVKD. The chain's CDR3 is CATSDWDRNYGYTF. The CDR3 coding sequence is TGTGCCACCAGTGATTGGGACAGGAACTATGGCTACACCTTC.

Comments on this clonotype: Mismatch with germline at one junction end may stem from a read error. The chain is built from TRBV20-1 and TRBJ2-1; 9 bases are shared with TRBD2. CDR3 length: 16 amino acids. Germline CDR1 reads DFQATT; CDR2 reads SNEGSKA (reference sequence). The CDR3 DNA sequence: TGCAGTGCTAGAGATCAAGGCGGGGGGGCCTACGATGAGCAGTTCTTC. Translation gives CSARDQGGGAYDEQFF.

The V call is TRBV29-1, the J call TRBJ2-1; a weak D match, TRBD1 (5 bases). Germline V gene sequence: CDR1 SQVTM, CDR2 ANQGSEA. Deletions cut 4 bases from V and 0 bases from J, with 10 bases between. The CDR3 is made up of 14 amino acids. The CDR3 is CSVVRQGSYNEQFF. The CDR3 region has the DNA TGCAGCGTTGTTAGGCAGGGCTCCTACAATGAGCAGTTCTTC.

This chain connects TRBV23-1 to TRBJ2-5; D call uncertain. TRBV23-1 is an ORF for which the function is uncertain. Trimming stripped 2 bases from V and 2 bases from J, with 9 bases between. The CDR3 is 14 amino acids. This chain's CDR3 is CASSQGVSQETQYF. CDR3 nucleotides: TGCGCCAGCAGTCAAGGGGTATCGCAAGAGACCCAGTACTTC.

The V gene is TRBV28, the J gene TRBJ2-7, with D perhaps assigned TRBD1 or TRBD2 (5 bases each). The length of the CDR3 is 15 residues. Germline CDR1 MDHEN, CDR2 SYDVKM. Between the trimmed V and J ends, which lost 6 bases and 4 bases, there was a span of 19 bases. The CDR3 sequence is CASRGDLESGYEQYF. The CDR3, as DNA: TGTGCCAGCAGGGGGGATCTTGAATCTGGATACGAGCAGTACTTC.

This chain joins TRBV14 and TRBJ1-2; no reliable D call. With 1 base removed from V and 0 bases from J, the gap between germline ends came to 3 bases. The CDR3 spans 13 residues. Per the germline V gene, CDR1 is SGHDN and CDR2 is FVKESK. The CDR3 DNA sequence: TGTGCCAGCAGCCAAGGACCTAACTATGGCTACACCTTC. It encodes CASSQGPNYGYTF.

V and J are TRBV20-1 and TRBJ1-2; TRBD1 matches 8 bases. Germline CDR1 and CDR2: DFQATT and SNEGSKA (reference sequence). CDR3 length: 13 residues. DNA of the CDR3: TGCAGCACCCCGGACAGGGTTGGGGGAGGCTACACCTTC. Translated, it gives CSTPDRVGGGYTF.

This clonotype came up once. This chain uses TRBV29-1 with TRBJ1-2; 7 positions match TRBD1. V lost 7 bases and J lost 6; bases outside the gene matches: 8. Germline assignment: CDR1 SQVTM and CDR2 ANQGSEA. CDR3 length: 12 amino acids. CDR3 coding DNA: TGCAGCGCTAGAGACAGGGCGAATGGCTACACCTTC. This translates into CSARDRANGYTF.

This sequence joins TRBV4-2 and TRBJ1-6; D remains ambiguous. Deletions cut 1 base from V and 7 bases from J, with 17 bases between. This CDR3 has 17 residues. CDR1 is LGHNA and CDR2 is YNFKEQ in the germline V gene. The CDR3 sequence: CASSQAQFEAPNSPLHF. CDR3 nucleotides: TGTGCCAGCAGCCAAGCCCAGTTTGAGGCCCCGAATTCACCCCTCCACTTT.

The CDR3 reads CSARAGFGFNQPQHF. CDR3 bases: TGCAGTGCCAGGGCCGGGTTTGGCTTCAATCAGCCCCAGCATTTT. The chain joins TRBV20-1 to TRBJ1-5; D perhaps matches TRBD1 (5 bases). The germline gives CDR1 DFQATT, CDR2 SNEGSKA (reference sequence). The V end was cut by 6 bases, the J end by 3 bases, with 18 bases between. This CDR3 region has 15 residues.

The chain couples TRBV20-1 to TRBJ2-7, with a possible D match to TRBD1 (6 bases). This CDR3 spans 15 amino acids. V lost 0 bases and J lost 3, with 15 bases in between. The V gene's germline CDR1 is DFQATT and CDR2 SNEGSKA (reference sequence). In DNA, the CDR3 is TGCAGTGCTAGAGATGCCAGGGGTACGGTCTACGAGCAGTACTTC. Amino acid sequence: CSARDARGTVYEQYF.

V is TRBV29-1 and J is TRBJ2-1, with D possibly TRBD1 on 6 matching bases. Between the trimmed V and J ends, which lost 6 bases and 7 bases, there was a span of 16 bases. CDR1 is SQVTM and CDR2 is ANQGSEA in the germline V gene. This CDR3 has 13 amino acids. As DNA, the CDR3 is TGCAGCGTCCAGGGGCGTAGGAGTAATGAGCAGTTCTTC. It encodes CSVQGRRSNEQFF.

The chain recombines TRBV5-4 with TRBJ2-3; the D gene is possibly TRBD1 (6 bases). Germline lookup yields CDR1 SGHNT and CDR2 YYREEE (reference sequence). This CDR3 region has 15 residues. The V end was cut by 3 bases, the J end by 0 bases, with 11 bases between. This chain's CDR3 is CASSWAGESTDTQYF. Written as DNA, the CDR3 is TGTGCCAGCAGCTGGGCAGGGGAAAGCACAGATACGCAGTATTTT.

The V and J genes are TRBV29-1 and TRBJ1-1, with D unclear. CDR1 SQVTM and CDR2 ANQGSEA come from the germline V gene. This CDR3 contains 13 residues. Trimming left V 4 bases short and J 0 bases short, with 9 bases between. CDR3 coding DNA: TGCAGCGTTGGGGCCCTATTGAACACTGAAGCTTTCTTT. This sequence encodes CSVGALLNTEAFF.

V gene TRBV24-1 combines with J gene TRBJ2-3; D gene unclear. V was cut by 2 bases and J by 5 bases, with 10 bases left in between. CDR1 is KGHDR, CDR2 SFDVKD, per germline. The CDR3 covers 14 residues. The CDR3 DNA reads as TGTGCCACCAGTGATTGGGAACACGAAGATACGCAGTATTTT. The encoded protein is CATSDWEHEDTQYF.

CDR3 in amino acids: CASSLPRGARETQYF. The CDR3 DNA sequence: TGTGCCAGCAGCTTGCCCAGGGGGGCACGGGAGACCCAGTACTTC. V is TRBV5-6 and J is TRBJ2-5; maybe TRBD1 (7 bases). CDR1 SGHDT and CDR2 YYEEEE come from the germline V gene. The CDR3 consists of 15 residues. V lost 1 base and J 5 bases, leaving 15 bases between the germline ends.